This TCR beta chain comes out of a study of OX40 agonist ivuxolimab in advanced cancers. Across the study: Partial responses, seen in three patients, involved one hepatocellular carcinoma and two cutaneous melanomas. Whole-study results and caveats: Some nonresponders additionally presented with little normalized T-cell clonal expansion.

This CDR3 has 15 amino acids. Germline CDR1 KGHSH, CDR2 LQKENI. With 6 bases clipped from V and 2 bases from J, the junction kept 10 bases outside the gene matches. Concerning this clone itself: The antigen is unknown.

TCRdb keeps only in-frame clones here, not all; method: immunoSEQ multiplex PCR. The sample lists 50,000 to 70,000 clones; 93% were seen once. At cycle 4 day 1, cycle 7 day 1, and baseline, blood was sampled. The starting material was CD4+ or CD8+ T cells sorted from blood, obtained in a trial of the OX40 agonist ivuxolimab. The chain combines TRBV18 with TRBJ2-7; 7 nucleotides align to TRBD1. This receptor was obtained from an adult with an advanced solid tumor such as melanoma, head and neck, liver or kidney cancer. The CDR3 bases are TGTGCCAGCTCCCCGGACAGGACGGCAACCTACGAGCAGTACTTC. Its translation is CASSPDRTATYEQYF.